The subject of this entry is one T cell receptor (beta chain). The data were obtained in a study of identical twins. Via MiXCR, TCRdb re-called the 5' RACE reads, giving one row per CDR3 protein. Altogether 1.5 million to 2 million distinct CDR3 sequences are present, around 29% being singletons, with the ten largest covering approximately 0.25%. This receptor was obtained from a newborn girl in good health. The sample consisted of cord blood.

CDR3 protein: CSARDMGHADNSPLHF. DNA of the CDR3: TGCAGTGCTAGAGATATGGGCCACGCTGATAATTCACCCCTCCACTTT. V is TRBV20-1 and J is TRBJ1-6; no clear D gene. With 0 bases removed from V and 5 bases from J, the gap between germline ends came to 14 bases. The CDR3 contains 16 residues. CDR1 and CDR2 (germline): DFQATT, SNEGSKA (reference sequence).